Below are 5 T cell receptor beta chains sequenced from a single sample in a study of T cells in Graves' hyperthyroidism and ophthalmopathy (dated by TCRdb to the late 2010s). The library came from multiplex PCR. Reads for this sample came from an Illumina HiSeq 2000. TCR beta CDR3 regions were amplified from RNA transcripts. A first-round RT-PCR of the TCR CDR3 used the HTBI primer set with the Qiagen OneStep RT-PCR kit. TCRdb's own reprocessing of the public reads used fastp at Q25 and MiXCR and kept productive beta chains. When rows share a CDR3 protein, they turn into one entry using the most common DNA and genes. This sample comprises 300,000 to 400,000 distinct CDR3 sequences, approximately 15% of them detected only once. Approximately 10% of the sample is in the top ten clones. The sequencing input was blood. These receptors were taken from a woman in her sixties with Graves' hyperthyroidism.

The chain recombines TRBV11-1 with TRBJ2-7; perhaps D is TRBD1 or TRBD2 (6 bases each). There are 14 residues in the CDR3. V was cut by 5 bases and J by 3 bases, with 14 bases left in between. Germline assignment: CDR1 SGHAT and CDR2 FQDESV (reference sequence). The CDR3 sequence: CASSRGQAFYEQYF. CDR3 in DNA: TGTGCCAGCAGCCGGGGGCAAGCTTTCTACGAGCAGTACTTC.

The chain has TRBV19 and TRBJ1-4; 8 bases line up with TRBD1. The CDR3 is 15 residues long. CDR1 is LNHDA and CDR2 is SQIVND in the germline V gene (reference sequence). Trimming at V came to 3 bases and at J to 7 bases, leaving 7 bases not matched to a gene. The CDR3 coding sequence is TGTGCCAGTAGTATCGGACAGGGAGGAAGTGAAAAACTGTTTTTT. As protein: CASSIGQGGSEKLFF.

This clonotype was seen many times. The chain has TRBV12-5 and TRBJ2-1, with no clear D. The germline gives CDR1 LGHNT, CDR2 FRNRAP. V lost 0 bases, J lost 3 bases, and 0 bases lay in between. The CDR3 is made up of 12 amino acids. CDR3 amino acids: CASGLVYNEQFF. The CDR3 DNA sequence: TGTGCTAGTGGTTTGGTCTACAATGAGCAGTTCTTC.

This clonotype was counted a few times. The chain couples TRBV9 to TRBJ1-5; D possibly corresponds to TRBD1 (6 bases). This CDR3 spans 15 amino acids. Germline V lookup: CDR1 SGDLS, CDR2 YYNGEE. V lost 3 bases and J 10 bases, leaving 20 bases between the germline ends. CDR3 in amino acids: CASSATGTPYSPQHF. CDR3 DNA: TGTGCCAGCAGCGCCACCGGGACACCATATTCCCCCCAGCATTTT.

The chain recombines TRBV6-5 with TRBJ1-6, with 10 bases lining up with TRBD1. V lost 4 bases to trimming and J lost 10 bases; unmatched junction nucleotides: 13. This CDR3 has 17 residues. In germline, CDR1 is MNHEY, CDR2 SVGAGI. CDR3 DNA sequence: TGTGCCAGCAGTTCGAATGTTCCCGGGACAGGGGAGTCACCCCTCCACTTT. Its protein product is CASSSNVPGTGESPLHF.